This is a list of T cell receptor beta chains from one sample in a study of cytomegalovirus exposure and HLA in healthy donors. The assay was immunoSEQ multiplex PCR, and TCRdb's table has in-frame clones only and misses some. The table shows over 150,000 clones, with around 73% occurring only once. Input material: PBMCs. Source of these receptors: a woman under 30 in good health and CMV-seropositive. CDR3s include the opening cysteine and the closing phenylalanine or tryptophan. Each record gives: CDR3 protein, CDR3 DNA, D gene, clone size, CDR3 length, J gene, V gene. A D gene is named only where the DNA matches it firmly. Size is stated for part of the rows, as once, few or many counts, or as a class when the clone is expanded.

CDR3aa: CASSVASGGAGEKLFF
CDR3nt: TGTGCCAGCAGCGTAGCCTCAGGGGGCGCGGGTGAAAAACTGTTTTTT
d_gene: TRBD1
abundance: -
len: 16
j_gene: TRBJ1-4
v_gene: TRBV9

CDR3aa: CASSHPGGGTSTDTQYF
CDR3nt: TGCGCCAGCAGCCATCCTGGGGGGGGTACTAGCACAGATACGCAGTATTTT
d_gene: TRBD2
abundance: -
len: 17
j_gene: TRBJ2-3
v_gene: TRBV4-3

CDR3aa: CASSPPRGGRGTGELFF
CDR3nt: TGTGCCAGCTCTCCACCTCGGGGGGGCCGAGGCACCGGGGAGCTGTTTTTT
d_gene: TRBD2
abundance: -
len: 17
j_gene: TRBJ2-2
v_gene: TRBV18

CDR3aa: CASSTGGFLYEQYF
CDR3nt: TGTGCCAGCAGTACAGGGGGTTTCTTGTACGAGCAGTACTTC
d_gene: TRBD1
abundance: -
len: 14
j_gene: TRBJ2-7
v_gene: TRBV6-5

CDR3aa: CASSKRLAGGADTQYF
CDR3nt: TGTGCCAGCAGCAAACGATTAGCGGGGGGAGCAGATACGCAGTATTTT
d_gene: -
abundance: -
len: 16
j_gene: TRBJ2-3
v_gene: TRBV21-1

CDR3aa: CASSLRQGGDSPLHF
CDR3nt: TGTGCCAGCAGCTTAAGGCAGGGGGGCGATTCACCCCTCCACTTT
d_gene: TRBD1
abundance: -
len: 15
j_gene: TRBJ1-6
v_gene: TRBV7-2

CDR3aa: CATSRDWAGGVDTQYF
CDR3nt: TGTGCCACCAGCAGAGATTGGGCCGGAGGAGTGGATACGCAGTATTTT
d_gene: -
abundance: -
len: 16
j_gene: TRBJ2-3
v_gene: TRBV15

CDR3aa: CASSFPGETPPFF
CDR3nt: TGCGCCAGCAGCTTCCCGGGAGAAACCCCCCCGTTCTTC
d_gene: -
abundance: -
len: 13
j_gene: TRBJ2-1
v_gene: TRBV5-1

CDR3aa: CASSLGQATEAFF
CDR3nt: TGTGCCAGCAGCTTAGGTCAGGCCACTGAAGCTTTCTTT
d_gene: -
abundance: -
len: 13
j_gene: TRBJ1-1
v_gene: TRBV7-2

CDR3aa: CASKVSGQLYGYTF
CDR3nt: TGTGCCAGTAAGGTGTCTGGACAGTTGTATGGCTACACCTTC
d_gene: -
abundance: -
len: 14
j_gene: TRBJ1-2
v_gene: TRBV19

CDR3aa: CASRQGMNTGELFF
CDR3nt: TGTGCCAGCAGACAGGGAATGAACACCGGGGAGCTGTTTTTT
d_gene: -
abundance: -
len: 14
j_gene: TRBJ2-2
v_gene: TRBV9

CDR3aa: CVSSLFRGGKVYEQYF
CDR3nt: TGTGTCAGCAGCTTATTTCGGGGGGGTAAGGTATACGAGCAGTACTTC
d_gene: TRBD2
abundance: -
len: 16
j_gene: TRBJ2-7
v_gene: TRBV11-2

CDR3aa: CASSQETGGRGYTF
CDR3nt: TGCGCCAGCAGCCAAGAGACAGGGGGCCGTGGCTACACCTTC
d_gene: TRBD1
abundance: few
len: 14
j_gene: TRBJ1-2
v_gene: TRBV4-3

CDR3aa: CASSSTGTGDEQYF
CDR3nt: TGTGCCAGCAGCTCAACCGGGACAGGGGACGAGCAGTACTTC
d_gene: TRBD1
abundance: -
len: 14
j_gene: TRBJ2-7
v_gene: TRBV11-2

CDR3aa: CASSDRTSGGYTAQYF
CDR3nt: TGTGCCAGCAGCGACCGGACTAGCGGGGGGTATACGGCCCAGTACTTC
d_gene: TRBD2
abundance: few
len: 16
j_gene: TRBJ2-5
v_gene: TRBV7-2

CDR3aa: CASSLGSRSSGANVLTF
CDR3nt: TGTGCCAGCAGCTTAGGGAGCCGAAGTTCTGGGGCCAACGTCCTGACTTTC
d_gene: -
abundance: -
len: 17
j_gene: TRBJ2-6
v_gene: TRBV7-8

CDR3aa: CASSLAATYTGELFF
CDR3nt: TGTGCCAGCAGCTTAGCGGCAACATACACCGGGGAGCTGTTTTTT
d_gene: -
abundance: -
len: 15
j_gene: TRBJ2-2
v_gene: TRBV7-9

CDR3aa: CASSDPGRYGELFF
CDR3nt: TGTGCCAGCAGTGACCCTGGGAGGTACGGGGAGCTGTTTTTT
d_gene: -
abundance: -
len: 14
j_gene: TRBJ2-2
v_gene: TRBV25-1

CDR3aa: CASSLSGGAGDEQFF
CDR3nt: TGTGCCAGCAGTTTGTCGGGGGGGGCCGGGGATGAGCAGTTCTTC
d_gene: TRBD2
abundance: -
len: 15
j_gene: TRBJ2-1
v_gene: TRBV27

CDR3aa: CASDREGQLYEQYF
CDR3nt: TGCGCCAGCGACCGTGAGGGACAGTTATACGAGCAGTACTTC
d_gene: TRBD1
abundance: -
len: 14
j_gene: TRBJ2-7
v_gene: TRBV5-1

CDR3aa: CASGLVISGASETQYF
CDR3nt: TGTGCTAGTGGTTTGGTGATTAGCGGGGCATCTGAGACCCAGTACTTC
d_gene: TRBD2
abundance: once
len: 16
j_gene: TRBJ2-5
v_gene: TRBV12-5

CDR3aa: CASSFPSGGARGETQYF
CDR3nt: TGTGCCAGCAGCTTCCCTAGCGGGGGGGCTAGGGGAGAGACCCAGTACTTC
d_gene: TRBD2
abundance: -
len: 17
j_gene: TRBJ2-5
v_gene: TRBV5-4

CDR3aa: CSVAGGTTDTQYF
CDR3nt: TGCAGCGTTGCTGGCGGAACTACAGATACGCAGTATTTT
d_gene: -
abundance: -
len: 13
j_gene: TRBJ2-3
v_gene: TRBV29-1

CDR3aa: CASSLDSGGNYGYTF
CDR3nt: TGTGCCAGCAGCTTGGACTCCGGCGGTAACTATGGCTACACCTTC
d_gene: -
abundance: -
len: 15
j_gene: TRBJ1-2
v_gene: TRBV5-4

CDR3aa: CAISSGAGAGEKLFF
CDR3nt: TGTGCCATCAGTTCAGGGGCAGGGGCTGGTGAAAAACTGTTTTTT
d_gene: -
abundance: -
len: 15
j_gene: TRBJ1-4
v_gene: TRBV10-3

CDR3aa: CSSSLAEANEQYF
CDR3nt: TGTTCCAGCAGCTTAGCCGAGGCCAACGAGCAGTACTTC
d_gene: -
abundance: -
len: 13
j_gene: TRBJ2-7
v_gene: TRBV7-9

CDR3aa: CASSLNSGSYEQYF
CDR3nt: TGTGCCAGCAGTCTTAACAGCGGCTCCTACGAGCAGTACTTC
d_gene: -
abundance: -
len: 14
j_gene: TRBJ2-7
v_gene: TRBV6-6

CDR3aa: CASSLRVVTEQYF
CDR3nt: TGTGCCAGCAGCTTACGCGTGGTAACCGAGCAGTACTTC
d_gene: -
abundance: -
len: 13
j_gene: TRBJ2-7
v_gene: TRBV7-2

CDR3aa: CAWSRGGSGNTIYF
CDR3nt: TGTGCCTGGAGCCGAGGGGGCTCTGGAAACACCATATATTTT
d_gene: -
abundance: -
len: 14
j_gene: TRBJ1-3
v_gene: TRBV30

CDR3aa: CASSKGGSRHEQYF
CDR3nt: TGTGCCAGCAGCAAAGGGGGCTCTAGGCACGAGCAGTACTTC
d_gene: TRBD1
abundance: -
len: 14
j_gene: TRBJ2-7
v_gene: TRBV27

CDR3aa: CASSLYLAGHNEQFF
CDR3nt: TGTGCCAGCAGCTTATACTTGGCGGGCCACAATGAGCAGTTCTTC
d_gene: -
abundance: -
len: 15
j_gene: TRBJ2-1
v_gene: TRBV7-9

CDR3aa: CASGLVLTGDTEAFF
CDR3nt: TGTGCTAGTGGTTTGGTACTGACAGGGGACACTGAAGCTTTCTTT
d_gene: TRBD1
abundance: -
len: 15
j_gene: TRBJ1-1
v_gene: TRBV12-5

CDR3aa: CASGLVLGDRYTYNEQFF
CDR3nt: TGTGCTAGTGGTTTGGTATTGGGAGACAGGTATACCTACAATGAGCAGTTCTTC
d_gene: -
abundance: -
len: 18
j_gene: TRBJ2-1
v_gene: TRBV12-5

CDR3aa: CASSWPGMSTQEAFF
CDR3nt: TGTGCCAGCAGCTGGCCCGGGATGTCGACCCAAGAAGCTTTCTTT
d_gene: -
abundance: -
len: 15
j_gene: TRBJ1-1
v_gene: TRBV5-5

CDR3aa: CASSEGVGTFQETQYF
CDR3nt: TGTGCCAGCAGTGAAGGAGTCGGGACTTTCCAAGAGACCCAGTACTTC
d_gene: -
abundance: few
len: 16
j_gene: TRBJ2-5
v_gene: TRBV6-1

CDR3aa: CASSELYNEQFF
CDR3nt: TGTGCCAGTAGTGAACTCTACAATGAGCAGTTCTTC
d_gene: -
abundance: -
len: 12
j_gene: TRBJ2-1
v_gene: TRBV19

CDR3aa: CASSLGAAGRGYTF
CDR3nt: TGTGCCAGCAGCTTAGGCGCAGCTGGGAGAGGCTACACCTTC
d_gene: -
abundance: -
len: 14
j_gene: TRBJ1-2
v_gene: TRBV7-8

CDR3aa: CASQGLGEKLFF
CDR3nt: TGTGCCAGCCAGGGATTGGGTGAAAAACTGTTTTTT
d_gene: -
abundance: -
len: 12
j_gene: TRBJ1-4
v_gene: TRBV7-8

CDR3aa: CASSIGTGRGYTF
CDR3nt: TGTGCCAGTAGTATCGGGACAGGGCGAGGCTACACCTTC
d_gene: TRBD1
abundance: -
len: 13
j_gene: TRBJ1-2
v_gene: TRBV19

CDR3aa: CASSQPGVVEKLFF
CDR3nt: TGCGCCAGCAGCCAACCAGGGGTCGTAGAAAAACTGTTTTTT
d_gene: -
abundance: -
len: 14
j_gene: TRBJ1-4
v_gene: TRBV4-1

CDR3aa: CASSFATGVPFQGHEQYF
CDR3nt: TGTGCCAGCAGCTTCGCTACTGGGGTGCCTTTCCAGGGCCACGAGCAGTACTTC
d_gene: -
abundance: -
len: 18
j_gene: TRBJ2-7
v_gene: TRBV5-6